What follows describes a single T cell receptor (beta chain). Its recognized antigen is unknown. Base-call qualities are not available, and no considerably larger clone is one nucleotide away. Genomic DNA was isolated from the sorted cells so that the TCRbeta CDR3 region could be sequenced. TCRbeta CDR3 regions were sequenced using the immunoSEQ Assay. The table comes from immuneACCESS by way of TCRdb, which keeps in-frame sequences with V and J called. Part of the clones is missing from these tables; in studies checked, under half for an unresolved V gene and the rest for unknown reasons. The sample data list roughly 77,000 clones, and approximately 84% of these were observed just once. Clones ranked in the top ten supply roughly 0.53% of the sample. The data are from a study of OX40 agonist ivuxolimab in advanced cancers. About the study as a whole: Ivuxolimab was a fully human IgG2 agonistic monoclonal antibody targeting the costimulatory receptor OX40 (CD134). Three dose-escalation patients achieved partial responses, one with hepatocellular carcinoma and two with cutaneous melanoma. Intravenous ivuxolimab was administered to patients every 2 weeks at six dose levels: 0.01, 0.1, 0.3, 1.5, 3 and 10 mg/kg. Among the approximately 50 dose-escalation patients, about 20 had hepatocellular carcinoma, around 15 melanoma, 9 renal cell carcinoma and 9 head and neck cancer. The purpose of peripheral TCRbeta sequencing was to test whether ivuxolimab changed TCR sequence diversity and led to clonal T-cell expansion. Prior anti-PD-1, anti-PD-L1 or anti-CTLA-4 therapy was permitted, and checkpoint inhibitors had been received by more than 35% of dose-escalation patients. The paper covers the monotherapy dose-escalation part of the phase I ivuxolimab trial, which included N of about 50 patients. The dose-escalation cohort was roughly 83% male with a mean age of about 65 years, ranging from 23 to 79. What the authors observed across the whole study: In the 0.1-3.0 mg/kg groups, partial responders had among the lowest normalized peripheral clonal expansion, particularly in CD8+ T cells. The antigen specificity of the peripheral T cells that underwent clonal expansion was not determined. After ivuxolimab, expanded clones were on average more numerous among CD8+ T cells than among CD4+ T cells. At doses of 0.1 to 3.0 mg/kg, clonal expansion of both CD4+ and CD8+ T cells in blood was seen between baseline and week 6. Low levels of normalized T-cell clonal expansion were also shown by some nonresponding patients.

Patients with a history of autoimmune disease or receiving systemic immunosuppression were excluded from the trial. Peripheral blood for TCR sequencing was collected from all dose cohorts at baseline, on cycle 4 day 1, and on cycle 7 day 1. Samples came from an open-label, multicenter, first-in-human phase I dose-escalation trial of ivuxolimab. Adults with locally advanced or metastatic head and neck squamous cell, hepatocellular, melanoma or renal cell carcinoma were enrolled in the trial. Before TCR sequencing, CD4+ T cells and CD8+ T cells from peripheral blood were sorted into separate populations. The specimen was CD4+ or CD8+ T cells sorted from blood, collected in a trial of the OX40 agonist ivuxolimab. This TCR was sampled from an adult with an advanced solid tumor such as melanoma, head and neck, liver or kidney cancer.

The DNA is TGTGCCAGCAGCTTGGATCGGGGCTACGAGCAGTACTTC. It translates as CASSLDRGYEQYF. The chain is assembled from TRBV5-5 and TRBJ2-7; tentative D gene TRBD2, with 5 bases matching. Reading the germline V gene (reference sequence) gives CDR1 SGHKS and CDR2 YYEKEE. From the cysteine through the phenylalanine, the CDR3 covers 13 amino acids. Solely the CDR3 DNA is kept, with 39 bases framed from the first base. At the junction V is shortened by 0 bases and J by 3 bases, with 7 bases in between.